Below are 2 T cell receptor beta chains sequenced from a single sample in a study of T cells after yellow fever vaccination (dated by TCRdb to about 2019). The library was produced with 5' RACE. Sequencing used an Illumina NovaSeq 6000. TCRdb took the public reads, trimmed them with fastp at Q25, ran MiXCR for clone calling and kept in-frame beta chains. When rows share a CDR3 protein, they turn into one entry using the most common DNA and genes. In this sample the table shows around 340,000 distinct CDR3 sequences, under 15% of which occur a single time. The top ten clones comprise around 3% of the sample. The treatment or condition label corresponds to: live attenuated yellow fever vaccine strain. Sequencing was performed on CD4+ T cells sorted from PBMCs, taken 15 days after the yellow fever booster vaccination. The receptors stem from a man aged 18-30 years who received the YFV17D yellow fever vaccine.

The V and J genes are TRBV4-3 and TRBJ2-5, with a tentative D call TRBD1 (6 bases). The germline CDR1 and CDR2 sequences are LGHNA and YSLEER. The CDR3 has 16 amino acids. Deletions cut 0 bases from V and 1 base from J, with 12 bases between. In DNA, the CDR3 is TGCGCCAGCAGCCAAGATTACAGGGACATCCAAGAGACCCAGTACTTC. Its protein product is CASSQDYRDIQETQYF.

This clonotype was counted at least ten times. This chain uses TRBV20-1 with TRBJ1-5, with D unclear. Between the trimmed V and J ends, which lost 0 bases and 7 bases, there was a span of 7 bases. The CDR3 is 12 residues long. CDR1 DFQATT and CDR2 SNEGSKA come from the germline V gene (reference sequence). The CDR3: CSAREGGQPQHF. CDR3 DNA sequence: TGCAGTGCTAGAGAGGGTGGGCAGCCCCAGCATTTT.